These 16 T cell receptor beta chains were all obtained from the same sample, sequenced in a study of blood T cell repertoires in COVID-19. The method was immunoSEQ multiplex PCR; TCRdb's version includes in-frame clones alone and lacks a portion of them. The repertoire holds roughly 250,000 clones, with around nine tenths as singletons. Sequencing input: peripheral blood. These receptors all stem from a woman in her thirties or forties who had recovered from COVID-19.

The rearrangement links TRBV5-6 to TRBJ2-1; D is perhaps TRBD1 (5 bases). Germline lookup yields CDR1 SGHDT and CDR2 YYEEEE. This CDR3 contains 16 residues. Trimming removed 4 bases at V and 0 bases at J, with 14 bases between. The CDR3 DNA sequence: TGTGCCAGCAGCCCGGACAAAATGAGCTCCTACAATGAGCAGTTCTTC. Amino acid sequence: CASSPDKMSSYNEQFF.

This chain joins TRBV18 and TRBJ2-7, with a tentative D call TRBD2 (6 bases). Germline assignment: CDR1 KGHSH and CDR2 LQKENI. The CDR3 runs 14 residues. V lost 2 bases, J lost 0 bases, and 8 bases lay in between. CDR3 sequence reads: CASSPVGGSYEQYF. The CDR3 nucleotides are TGTGCCAGCTCACCAGTCGGGGGCTCCTACGAGCAGTACTTC.

The CDR3 sequence: CASSPRPGRGTGELFF. Written as DNA, the CDR3 is TGTGCCAGCAGCCCCCGCCCCGGCCGAGGCACCGGGGAGCTGTTTTTT. The J gene is TRBJ2-2, the V gene TRBV3-1 (or the pseudogene TRBV3-2); D call uncertain. Germline-derived CDR1 and CDR2 are LGHDT and YNNKEL (reference sequence). The CDR3 spans 16 residues. With 4 bases removed from V and 4 bases from J, the gap between germline ends came to 16 bases.

The chain combines TRBV5-1 with TRBJ2-1; D remains ambiguous. V was cut by 1 base and J by 8 bases, with 10 bases left in between. The length of the CDR3 is 13 residues. Germline assignment: CDR1 SGHRS and CDR2 YFSETQ. The CDR3 loop is CASSLFVADEQFF. As DNA, the CDR3 is TGCGCCAGCAGCTTGTTTGTCGCGGATGAGCAGTTCTTC. Full variable domain (outside the CDR3, taken from reference TRBV5-1 and TRBJ2-1): KAGVTQTPRYLIKTRGQQVTLSCSPISGHRSVSWYQQTPGQGLQFLFEYFSETQRNKGNFPGRFSGRQFSNSRSEMNVSTLELGDSALYLCASSLFVADEQFFGPGTRLTVL.

The J gene is TRBJ1-5, the V gene TRBV19, with a possible D match to TRBD1 (6 bases). Germline CDR1 LNHDA, CDR2 SQIVND (reference sequence). CDR3 length: 15 residues. Trimming removed 4 bases from V and 0 bases from J, with 10 bases in between. Written as DNA, the CDR3 is TGTGCCAGTAGTAGGGGGCTATATAGCAATCAGCCCCAGCATTTT. Translated, it gives CASSRGLYSNQPQHF.

The chain links TRBV4-3 to TRBJ2-6; D remains ambiguous. From germline, CDR1 is LGHNA and CDR2 YSLEER. The CDR3 consists of 16 residues. V was clipped by 0 bases and J by 0 bases, with 6 bases between them. The CDR3 spells CASSQDSHSGANVLTF. Written as DNA, the CDR3 is TGCGCCAGCAGCCAAGATTCACACTCTGGGGCCAACGTCCTGACTTTC.

V usage is TRBV30 and J usage is TRBJ1-4; weak D call: TRBD1 (5 bases). V lost 1 base, J lost 4 bases, and 19 bases lay in between. Germline V CDR1 and CDR2: GTSNPN, SVGIG (reference sequence). The CDR3 is 17 residues long. In DNA form, the CDR3 reads TGTGCCTGGAGTGCTGGGGAAAGGGGCCGGCTTAATGAAAAACTGTTTTTT. Translating it yields CAWSAGERGRLNEKLFF.

This clone was observed at least ten times. The chain carries TRBV7-9 and TRBJ2-5, with 7 bases lining up with TRBD2. The CDR3 spans 15 residues. The V and J ends lost 1 base and 2 bases, in that order; junction bases with no gene match: 4. Germline values: CDR1 SEHNR, CDR2 FQNEAQ (reference sequence). The CDR3 coding sequence is TGTGCCAGCAGCTTAGGGACCGGGGGGCAAGAGACCCAGTACTTC. Translation gives CASSLGTGGQETQYF.

The gene calls are TRBV28 and TRBJ2-2, with a weak D call TRBD2 (6 bases). The CDR3 is 15 residues long. Germline V gene lookup returns CDR1 MDHEN and CDR2 SYDVKM. V dropped 1 base and J dropped 1 base, with 7 bases sitting between them. CDR3 loop: CASSLSGENTGELFF. In DNA, the CDR3 is TGTGCCAGCAGTTTATCGGGGGAGAACACCGGGGAGCTGTTTTTT.

This clone was found once. The chain carries TRBV28 and TRBJ1-2; TRBD1 is a possible D gene (5 bases). In germline, CDR1 is MDHEN, CDR2 SYDVKM. The CDR3 spans 16 residues. V dropped 7 bases and J dropped 5 bases, with 23 bases sitting between them. CDR3 in DNA: TGTGCCAGCACCCACGGGACTAAGTCCCCCCATTATGGCTACACCTTC. It encodes CASTHGTKSPHYGYTF.

The chain is built from TRBV19 and TRBJ2-3; 13 bases map to TRBD2. Germline-derived CDR1 and CDR2 are LNHDA and SQIVND (reference sequence). V lost 6 bases, J lost 7 bases, and 16 bases stayed unmatched. The CDR3 sequence is 18 residues long. CDR3 bases: TGTGCCAGTAGATTGACTAGCGGGGGGCGCCTTCCATACTATACGCAGTATTTT. Translated, it gives CASRLTSGGRLPYYTQYF. The variable domain in full, with the rest retrieved from reference TRBV19 and TRBJ2-3, is DGGITQSPKYLFRKEGQNVTLSCEQNLNHDAMYWYRQDPGQGLRLIYYSQIVNDFQKGDIAEGYSVSREKKESFPLTVTSAQKNPTAFYLCASRLTSGGRLPYYTQYFGPGTRLTVL.

This chain joins TRBV7-2 and TRBJ1-3; D is perhaps TRBD1 (6 bases). The V gene's germline CDR1 is SGHTA and CDR2 FQGNSA. Trimming took off 6 bases at V and 4 bases at J, with 22 bases between the two ends. This CDR3 comprises 17 residues. The CDR3 sequence is CASRVSGGQPEGNTIYF. The CDR3 bases are TGTGCCAGCAGGGTTTCCGGCGGACAGCCGGAGGGAAACACCATATATTTT.

The chain joins TRBV24-1 to TRBJ1-2, with 7 bases fitting TRBD1. Germline loops: CDR1 KGHDR, CDR2 SFDVKD. CDR3 length: 13 residues. V lost 7 bases and J lost 7; bases outside the gene matches: 8. The CDR3 coding sequence is TGTGCCACCAGGGGGGAAAACAGGGGTGGCTACACCTTC. This codes for CATRGENRGGYTF.

The J gene is TRBJ1-1, the V gene TRBV5-6; possibly TRBD1 for D (6 bases). The CDR3 runs 17 residues. Trimming removed 1 base at V and 4 bases at J, with 20 bases between. The V gene's germline CDR1 is SGHDT and CDR2 YYEEEE. Written as DNA, the CDR3 is TGTGCCAGCAGCTTGTCGTTGGGGGCCGAGCGAGGCACTGAAGCTTTCTTT. It encodes CASSLSLGAERGTEAFF.

V usage is TRBV6-5 and J usage is TRBJ2-1; 8 nucleotides match TRBD1. After removal of 5 bases from V and 7 bases from J, the junction contained 7 bases not matched to a gene. The length of the CDR3 is 14 residues. The germline gives CDR1 MNHEY, CDR2 SVGAGI. The CDR3 coding sequence is TGTGCCAGCAGTCCCCGGACAGGGACTAATGAGCAGTTCTTC. Its protein product is CASSPRTGTNEQFF.

The CDR3 coding sequence is TGTGCCAGCAGTGAAGGAGCAGGGGAGTTCTACGAGCAGTACTTC. Protein sequence: CASSEGAGEFYEQYF. The chain couples TRBV6-1 to TRBJ2-7, with a tentative D call TRBD1 (6 bases). Germline CDR1 and CDR2: MNHNS and SASEGT. Trimming removed 1 base from V and 3 bases from J, with 13 bases in between. The CDR3 runs to 15 residues.